Described below is a single TCR beta chain sequence and its context. The CDR3 has 21 amino acids. This sample was taken from a study of OX40 agonist ivuxolimab in advanced cancers. Data came from immunoSEQ multiplex PCR; TCRdb stores just in-frame clones and leaves some out. The table shows tens of thousands of clones, with 85% to 90% occurring only once. This sequence was found in an adult with an advanced solid tumor such as melanoma, head and neck, liver or kidney cancer. The genes are TRBV21-1 and TRBJ2-4; TRBD1 was called by the table and not checked on the DNA. TRBV21-1 is described as a pseudogene. Material: CD4+ or CD8+ T cells sorted from blood, obtained in a trial of the OX40 agonist ivuxolimab. The CDR3 spells CATTLFRMDNNFHLAKNIQYF. For the CDR3, the DNA is TGTGCCACCACTCTTTTTAGAATGGACAACAACTTCCACCTAGCCAAAAACATTCAGTACTTC.